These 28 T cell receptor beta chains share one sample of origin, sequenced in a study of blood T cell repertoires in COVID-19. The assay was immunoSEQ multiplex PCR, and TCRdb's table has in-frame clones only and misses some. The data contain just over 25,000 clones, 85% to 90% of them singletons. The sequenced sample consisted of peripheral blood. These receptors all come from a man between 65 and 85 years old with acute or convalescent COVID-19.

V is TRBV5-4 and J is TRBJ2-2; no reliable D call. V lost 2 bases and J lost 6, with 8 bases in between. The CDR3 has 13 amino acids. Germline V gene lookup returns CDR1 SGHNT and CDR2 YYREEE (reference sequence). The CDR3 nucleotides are TGTGCCAGCAGCTTTAGAAGTCCCGGGGAGCTGTTTTTT. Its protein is CASSFRSPGELFF.

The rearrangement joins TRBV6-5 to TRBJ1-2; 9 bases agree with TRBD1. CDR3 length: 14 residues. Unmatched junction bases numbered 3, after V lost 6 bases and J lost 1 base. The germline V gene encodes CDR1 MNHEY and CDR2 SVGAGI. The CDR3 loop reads CASSPGQGNYGYTF. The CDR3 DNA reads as TGTGCCAGCAGCCCGGGACAGGGTAACTATGGCTACACCTTC.

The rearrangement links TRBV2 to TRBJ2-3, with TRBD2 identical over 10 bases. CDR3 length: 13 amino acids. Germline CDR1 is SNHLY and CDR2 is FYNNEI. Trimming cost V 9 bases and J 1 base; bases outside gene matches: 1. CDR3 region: CARGTSGTDTQYF. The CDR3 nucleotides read TGTGCCAGAGGGACTAGCGGCACAGATACGCAGTATTTT.

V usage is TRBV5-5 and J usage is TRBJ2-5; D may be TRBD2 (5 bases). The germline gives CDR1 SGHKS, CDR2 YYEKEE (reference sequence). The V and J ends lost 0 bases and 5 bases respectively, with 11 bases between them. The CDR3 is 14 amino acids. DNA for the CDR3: TGTGCCAGCAGCTTGGGGGTCCGAGGGGAGACCCAGTACTTC. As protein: CASSLGVRGETQYF.

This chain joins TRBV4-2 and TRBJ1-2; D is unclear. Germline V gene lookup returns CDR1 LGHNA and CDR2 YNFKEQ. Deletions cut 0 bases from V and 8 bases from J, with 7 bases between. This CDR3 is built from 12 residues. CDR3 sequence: CASSQEPGGYTF. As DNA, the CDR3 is TGTGCCAGCAGCCAAGAACCGGGGGGCTACACCTTC.

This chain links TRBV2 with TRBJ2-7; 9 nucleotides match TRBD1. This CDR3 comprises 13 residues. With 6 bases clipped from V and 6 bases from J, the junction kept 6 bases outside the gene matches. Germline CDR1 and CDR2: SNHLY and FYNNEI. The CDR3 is CASSGTGSGEQYF. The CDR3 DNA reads TGTGCCAGCAGCGGGACAGGGTCTGGCGAGCAGTACTTC.

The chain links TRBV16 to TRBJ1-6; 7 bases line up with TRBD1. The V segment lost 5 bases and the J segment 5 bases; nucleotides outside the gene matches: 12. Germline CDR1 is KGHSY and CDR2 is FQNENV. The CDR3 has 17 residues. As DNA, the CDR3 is TGTGCCAGCAGCGCGGACAGGCCCCTTTCTCATAATTCACCCCTCCACTTT. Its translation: CASSADRPLSHNSPLHF. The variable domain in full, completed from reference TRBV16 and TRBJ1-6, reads GEEVAQTPKHLVRGEGQKAKLYCAPIKGHSYVFWYQQVLKNEFKFLISFQNENVFDETGMPKERFSAKCLPNSPCSLEIQATKLEDSAVYFCASSADRPLSHNSPLHFGNGTRLTVT.

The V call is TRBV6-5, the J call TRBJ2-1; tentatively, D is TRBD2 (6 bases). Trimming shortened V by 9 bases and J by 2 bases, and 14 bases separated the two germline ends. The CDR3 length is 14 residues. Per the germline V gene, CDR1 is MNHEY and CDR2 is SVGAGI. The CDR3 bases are TGTGCCAGTATCCGGGACTTACCCTACAATGAGCAGTTCTTC. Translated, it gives CASIRDLPYNEQFF.

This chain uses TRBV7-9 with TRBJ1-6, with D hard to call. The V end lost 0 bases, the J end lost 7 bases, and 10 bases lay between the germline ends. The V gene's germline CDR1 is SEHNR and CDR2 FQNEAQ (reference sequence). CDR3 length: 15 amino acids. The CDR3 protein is CASSLANSPNSPLHF. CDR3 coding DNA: TGTGCCAGCAGCTTAGCGAACAGTCCCAATTCACCCCTCCACTTT.

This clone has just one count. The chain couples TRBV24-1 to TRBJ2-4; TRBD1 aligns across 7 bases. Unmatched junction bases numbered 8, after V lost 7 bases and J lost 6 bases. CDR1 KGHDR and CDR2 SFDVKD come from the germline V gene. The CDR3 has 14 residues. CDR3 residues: CATSETGLGNIQYF. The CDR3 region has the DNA TGTGCCACCAGCGAGACAGGGTTAGGAAACATTCAGTACTTC.

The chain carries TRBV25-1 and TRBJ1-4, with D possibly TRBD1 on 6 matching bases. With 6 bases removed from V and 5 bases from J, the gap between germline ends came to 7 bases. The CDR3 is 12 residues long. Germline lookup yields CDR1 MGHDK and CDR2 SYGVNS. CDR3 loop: CASSRGNEKLFF. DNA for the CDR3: TGTGCCAGCAGCAGGGGAAATGAAAAACTGTTTTTT.

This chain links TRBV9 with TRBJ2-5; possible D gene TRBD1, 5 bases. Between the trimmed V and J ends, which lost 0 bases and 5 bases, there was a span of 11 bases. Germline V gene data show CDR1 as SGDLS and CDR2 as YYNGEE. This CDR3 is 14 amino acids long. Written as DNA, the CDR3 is TGTGCCAGCAGCGTAGAGGGGTTAGGGGAGACCCAGTACTTC. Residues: CASSVEGLGETQYF.

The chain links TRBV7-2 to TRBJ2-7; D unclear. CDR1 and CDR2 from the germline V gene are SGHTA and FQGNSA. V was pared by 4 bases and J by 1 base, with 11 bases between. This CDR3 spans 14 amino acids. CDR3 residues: CASSWLDLSYEQYF. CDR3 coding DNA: TGTGCCAGCAGCTGGCTTGACTTGTCCTACGAGCAGTACTTC. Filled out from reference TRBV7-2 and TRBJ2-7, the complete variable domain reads GAGVSQSPSNKVTEKGKDVELRCDPISGHTALYWYRQSLGQGLEFLIYFQGNSAPDKSGLPSDRFSAERTGGSVSTLTIQRTQQEDSAVYLCASSWLDLSYEQYFGPGTRLTVT.

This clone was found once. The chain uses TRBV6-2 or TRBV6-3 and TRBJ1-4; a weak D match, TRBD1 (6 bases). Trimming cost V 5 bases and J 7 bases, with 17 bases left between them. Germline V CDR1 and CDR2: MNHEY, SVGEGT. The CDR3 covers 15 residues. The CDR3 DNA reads TGTGCCAGCAGTCAATCACAGGGCTACGGTGAAAAACTGTTTTTT. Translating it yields CASSQSQGYGEKLFF.

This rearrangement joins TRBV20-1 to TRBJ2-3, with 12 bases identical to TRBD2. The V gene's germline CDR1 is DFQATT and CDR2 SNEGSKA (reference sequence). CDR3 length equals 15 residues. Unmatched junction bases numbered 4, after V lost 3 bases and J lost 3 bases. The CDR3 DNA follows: TGCAGTGCTAGTCTACTAGCGGGAGGAACAGATACGCAGTATTTT. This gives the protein CSASLLAGGTDTQYF.

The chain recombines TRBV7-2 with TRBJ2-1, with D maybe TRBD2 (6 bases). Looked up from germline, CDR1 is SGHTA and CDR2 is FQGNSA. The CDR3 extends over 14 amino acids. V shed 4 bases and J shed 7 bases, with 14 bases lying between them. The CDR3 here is CASSSSLRGNEQFF. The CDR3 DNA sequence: TGTGCCAGCAGCTCCTCACTCCGGGGGAATGAGCAGTTCTTC.

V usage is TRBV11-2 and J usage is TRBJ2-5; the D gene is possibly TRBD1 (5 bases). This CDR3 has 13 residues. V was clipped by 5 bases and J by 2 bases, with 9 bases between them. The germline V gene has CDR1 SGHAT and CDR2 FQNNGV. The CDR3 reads CASSRQIQETQYF. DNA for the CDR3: TGTGCCAGCAGCCGACAGATTCAAGAGACCCAGTACTTC.

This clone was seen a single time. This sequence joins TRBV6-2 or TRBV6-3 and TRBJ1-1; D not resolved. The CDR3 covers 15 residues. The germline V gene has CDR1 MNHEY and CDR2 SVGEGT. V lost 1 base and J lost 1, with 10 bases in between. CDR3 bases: TGTGCCAGCAGTTACTTCGGCGGATCGAACACTGAAGCTTTCTTT. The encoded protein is CASSYFGGSNTEAFF.

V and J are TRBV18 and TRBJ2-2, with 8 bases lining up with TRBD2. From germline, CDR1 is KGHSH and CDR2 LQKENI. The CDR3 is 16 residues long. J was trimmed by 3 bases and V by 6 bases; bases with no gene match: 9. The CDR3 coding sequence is TGTGCCAGCTCCCCCAGCCCGGGGGGGTACACCGGGGAGCTGTTTTTT. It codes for CASSPSPGGYTGELFF.

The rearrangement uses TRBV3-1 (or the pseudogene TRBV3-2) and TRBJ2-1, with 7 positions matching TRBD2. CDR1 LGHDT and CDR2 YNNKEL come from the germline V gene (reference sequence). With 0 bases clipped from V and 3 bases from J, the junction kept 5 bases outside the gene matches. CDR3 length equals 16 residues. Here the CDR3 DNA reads TGTGCCAGCAGCCAAGATATGGGGGGGAGCTACAATGAGCAGTTCTTC. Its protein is CASSQDMGGSYNEQFF.

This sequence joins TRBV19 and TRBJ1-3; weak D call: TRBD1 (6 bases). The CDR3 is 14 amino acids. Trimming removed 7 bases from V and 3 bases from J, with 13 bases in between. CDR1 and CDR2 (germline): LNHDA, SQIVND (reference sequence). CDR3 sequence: CASTPTGFGNTIYF. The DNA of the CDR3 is TGTGCCAGTACCCCGACAGGTTTTGGAAACACCATATATTTT.

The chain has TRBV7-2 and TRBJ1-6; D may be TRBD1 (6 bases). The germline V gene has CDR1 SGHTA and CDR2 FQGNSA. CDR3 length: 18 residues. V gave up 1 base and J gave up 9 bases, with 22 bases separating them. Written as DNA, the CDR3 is TGTGCCAGCAGCTTAGGAAGCGGGCAGGGAGGGGGTGGTTCACCCCTCCACTTT. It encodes CASSLGSGQGGGGSPLHF.

CDR3 protein: CASSLTLAQGGLFF. The CDR3 coding sequence is TGTGCCAGCAGCCTGACACTGGCACAGGGGGGACTGTTTTTT. The rearrangement links TRBV28 to TRBJ1-4, with TRBD1 matching over 8 bases. Germline trimming cut 6 bases from V and 13 bases from J; bases unmatched to any gene: 13. CDR3 length: 14 residues. Looked up from germline, CDR1 is MDHEN and CDR2 is SYDVKM.

CDR3: CASRLGLAAKNIQYF. Here the CDR3 DNA reads TGTGCCAGCAGGCTAGGACTAGCGGCCAAAAACATTCAGTACTTC. The rearrangement joins TRBV6-5 to TRBJ2-4; 9 positions match TRBD2. Trimming at V came to 6 bases and at J to 1 base, leaving 4 bases not matched to a gene. The germline V gene has CDR1 MNHEY and CDR2 SVGAGI. The CDR3 totals 15 residues.

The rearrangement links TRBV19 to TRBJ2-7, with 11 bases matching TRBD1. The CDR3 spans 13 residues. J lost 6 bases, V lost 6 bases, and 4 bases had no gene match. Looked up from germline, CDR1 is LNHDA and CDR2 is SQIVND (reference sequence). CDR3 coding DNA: TGTGCCAGTAGATGGGACAGGGGGAGCGAGCAGTACTTC. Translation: CASRWDRGSEQYF.

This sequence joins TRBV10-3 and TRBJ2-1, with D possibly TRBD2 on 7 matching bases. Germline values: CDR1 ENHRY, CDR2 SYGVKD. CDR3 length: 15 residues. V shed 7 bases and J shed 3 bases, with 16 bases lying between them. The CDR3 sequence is CAITGGIGGYNEQFF. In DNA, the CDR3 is TGTGCCATCACCGGGGGGATAGGGGGCTACAATGAGCAGTTCTTC.

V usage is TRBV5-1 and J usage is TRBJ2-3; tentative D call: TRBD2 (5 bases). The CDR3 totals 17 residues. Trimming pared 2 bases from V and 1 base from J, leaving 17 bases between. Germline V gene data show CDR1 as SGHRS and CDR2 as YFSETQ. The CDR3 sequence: CASSFPWRSGGTDTQYF. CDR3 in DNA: TGCGCCAGCAGCTTCCCATGGAGGAGCGGCGGCACAGATACGCAGTATTTT.

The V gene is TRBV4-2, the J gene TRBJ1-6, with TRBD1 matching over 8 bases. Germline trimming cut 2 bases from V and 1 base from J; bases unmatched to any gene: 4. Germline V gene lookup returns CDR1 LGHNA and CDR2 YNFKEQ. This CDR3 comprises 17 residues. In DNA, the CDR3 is TGTGCCAGCAGCCAAATGACAGGGGAGTCCTATAATTCACCCCTCCACTTT. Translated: CASSQMTGESYNSPLHF.